The rows below give T cell receptor beta chains drawn from one sample of a study of T cells in Graves' hyperthyroidism and ophthalmopathy. One entry per CDR3 protein results from TCRdb running MiXCR on the multiplex PCR reads. This repertoire shows about 160,000 distinct CDR3 sequences, 8% to 9.5% found once; its top ten account for 22%. Input material: blood. The receptors were sampled from a woman aged 18 to 35 with Graves' hyperthyroidism that later progressed to Graves' ophthalmopathy. Each CDR3 is given with its conserved first and last residue. The order of the fields is clone size, D gene, J gene, V gene, CDR3 DNA, CDR3 protein. D genes are given only for firm matches. Not every row has a clone size; where given, it reads once, few, many or a size class.

.	TRBD1	TRBJ1-6	TRBV19	TGTGCCAGTAGTATCGGGACAGGGAACAATTCACCCCTCCACTTT	CASSIGTGNNSPLHF
many	.	TRBJ1-2	TRBV6-6	TGTGCCAGCAGTTACTCGAGAGGGGTGGGTGGCTACACCTTC	CASSYSRGVGGYTF
many	TRBD2	TRBJ2-2	TRBV7-2	TGTGCCAGCAGCTTGCTAGCGGGCGCCAGGGAGCTGTTTTTT	CASSLLAGARELFF
.	.	TRBJ1-5	TRBV4-1	TGCGCCAGCAGGCAACCGGTGAGCAATCAGCCCCAGCATTTT	CASRQPVSNQPQHF
many	TRBD2	TRBJ2-7	TRBV7-2	TGTGCCAGCAGCTTAGTCGGGCGGCTAGCGGGAGGGCGAAACTACGAGCAGTACTTC	CASSLVGRLAGGRNYEQYF
few	.	TRBJ1-6	TRBV30	TGTGCCTGGAGTTCACACAAGGGGAGGTCCTATAATTCACCCCTCCACTTT	CAWSSHKGRSYNSPLHF
many	.	TRBJ2-5	TRBV12-5	TGTGCTAGTGGTTTGGGGGCCGAGACCCAGTACTTC	CASGLGAETQYF
many	TRBD1	TRBJ2-5	TRBV15	TGTGCCACCAGAAGTAGGGGGCGGGAGACCCAGTACTTC	CATRSRGRETQYF
many	TRBD2	TRBJ2-7	TRBV20-1	TGCAGTGCTAGGGCAACCAGCGGGGGCCGCTACGAGCAGTACTTC	CSARATSGGRYEQYF
many	TRBD1	TRBJ1-1	TRBV20-1	TGCAGTGCTACCCGGACAGGGGCTGAAGCTTTCTTT	CSATRTGAEAFF
.	.	TRBJ2-5	TRBV2	TGTGCCAGCAGTGACGGCGGGTGGGCCGAGACCCAGTACTTC	CASSDGGWAETQYF
few	TRBD2	TRBJ2-1	TRBV9	TGTGCCAGCAGCTCGACCACTAGCGGGAGGGCATGGAATGAGCAGTTCTTC	CASSSTTSGRAWNEQFF
many	.	TRBJ1-4	TRBV14	TGTGCCAGCAGCCCATGGGGCCTAAATGAAAAACTGTTTTTT	CASSPWGLNEKLFF
.	.	TRBJ2-5	TRBV14	TGTGCCAGCAGCCAAGAACTAGTAAGGGAGGACGATCAGGAGACCCAGTACTTC	CASSQELVREDDQETQYF
many	.	TRBJ1-1	TRBV12-3/TRBV12-4	TGTGCCAGCAGTTTTACAGAGGCAGGTGAAGCTTTCTTT	CASSFTEAGEAFF